This TCR beta chain is from a study of blood T cell repertoires in COVID-19. Measured with immunoSEQ multiplex PCR; TCRdb has only the in-frame clones, and not every one. Of around 190,000 clones in the sample, 70% to 90% were seen once. The CDR3 consists of 16 residues. V lost 4 bases and J 0 bases, leaving 14 bases between the germline ends. Germline assignment: CDR1 SGDLS and CDR2 YYNGEE. Sequencing was carried out using peripheral blood. This sequence originates from a man aged 25 to 40 with acute or convalescent COVID-19. This chain links TRBV9 with TRBJ2-1, with D maybe TRBD2 (5 bases). DNA for the CDR3: TGTGCCAGCAGCTACCACCGGGGAGACTCCTACAATGAGCAGTTCTTC. It translates to CASSYHRGDSYNEQFF.